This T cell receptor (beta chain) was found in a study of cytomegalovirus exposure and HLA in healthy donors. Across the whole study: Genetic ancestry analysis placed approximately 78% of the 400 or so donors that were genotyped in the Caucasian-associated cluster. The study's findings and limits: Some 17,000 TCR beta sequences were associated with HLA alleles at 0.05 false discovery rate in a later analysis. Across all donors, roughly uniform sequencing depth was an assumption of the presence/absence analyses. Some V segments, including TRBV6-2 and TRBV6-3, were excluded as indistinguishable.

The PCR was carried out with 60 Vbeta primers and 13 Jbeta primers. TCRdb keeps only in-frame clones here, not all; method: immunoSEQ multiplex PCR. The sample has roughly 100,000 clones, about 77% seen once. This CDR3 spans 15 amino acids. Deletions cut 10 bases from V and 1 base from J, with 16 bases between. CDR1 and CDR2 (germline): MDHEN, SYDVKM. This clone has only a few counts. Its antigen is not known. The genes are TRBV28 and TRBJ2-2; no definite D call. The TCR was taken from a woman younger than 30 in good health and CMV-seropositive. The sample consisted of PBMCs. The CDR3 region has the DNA TGTGCCACCCTCTTGAGAGTCCAGAACACCGGGGAGCTGTTTTTT. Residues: CATLLRVQNTGELFF.